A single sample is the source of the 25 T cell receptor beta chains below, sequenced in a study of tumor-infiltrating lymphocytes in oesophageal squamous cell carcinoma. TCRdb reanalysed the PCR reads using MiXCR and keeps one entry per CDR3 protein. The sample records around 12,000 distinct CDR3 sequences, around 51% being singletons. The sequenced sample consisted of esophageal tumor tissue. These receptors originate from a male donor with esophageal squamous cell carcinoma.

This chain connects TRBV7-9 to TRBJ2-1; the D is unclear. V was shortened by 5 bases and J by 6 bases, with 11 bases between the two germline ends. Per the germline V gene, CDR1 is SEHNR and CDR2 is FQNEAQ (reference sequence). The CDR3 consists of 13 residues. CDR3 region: CASSPLWINEQFF. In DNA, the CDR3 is TGTGCCAGCAGCCCCCTATGGATCAATGAGCAGTTCTTC. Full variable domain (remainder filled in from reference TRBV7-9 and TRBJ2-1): DTGVSQNPRHKITKRGQNVTFRCDPISEHNRLYWYRQTLGQGPEFLTYFQNEAQLEKSRLLSDRFSAERPKGSFSTLEIQRTEQGDSAMYLCASSPLWINEQFFGPGTRLTVL.

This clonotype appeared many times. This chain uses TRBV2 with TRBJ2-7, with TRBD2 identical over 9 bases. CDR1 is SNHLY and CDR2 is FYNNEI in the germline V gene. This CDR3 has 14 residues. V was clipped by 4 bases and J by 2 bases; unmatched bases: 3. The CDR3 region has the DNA TGTGCCAGCAGTGGACTAGCGGTGACCTACGAGCAGTACTTC. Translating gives CASSGLAVTYEQYF. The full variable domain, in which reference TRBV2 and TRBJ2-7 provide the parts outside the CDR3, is EPEVTQTPSHQVTQMGQEVILRCVPISNHLYFYWYRQILGQKVEFLVSFYNNEISEKSEIFDDQFSVERPDGSNFTLKIRSTKLEDSAMYFCASSGLAVTYEQYFGPGTRLTVT.

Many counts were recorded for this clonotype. The CDR3 here is CASSYRDMGQETQYF. DNA of the CDR3: TGCGCCAGCAGCTACCGGGACATGGGCCAAGAGACCCAGTACTTC. The chain employs TRBV5-1 and TRBJ2-5; possible D gene TRBD1, 6 bases. Germline CDR1 SGHRS, CDR2 YFSETQ. V lost 3 bases and J 1 base, leaving 13 bases between the germline ends. The CDR3 spans 15 residues.

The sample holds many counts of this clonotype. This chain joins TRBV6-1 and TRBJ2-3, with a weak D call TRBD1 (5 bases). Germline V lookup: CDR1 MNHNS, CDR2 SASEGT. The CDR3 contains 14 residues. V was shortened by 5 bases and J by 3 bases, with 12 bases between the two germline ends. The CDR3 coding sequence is TGTGCCAGCAGTTATATCAGGGCTACAGATACGCAGTATTTT. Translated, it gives CASSYIRATDTQYF.

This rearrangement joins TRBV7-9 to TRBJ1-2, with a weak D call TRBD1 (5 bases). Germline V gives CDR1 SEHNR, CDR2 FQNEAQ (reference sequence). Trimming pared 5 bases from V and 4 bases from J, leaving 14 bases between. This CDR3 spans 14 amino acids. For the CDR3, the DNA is TGTGCCAGCAGCACCTCGGGGCTGAGCTATGGCTACACCTTC. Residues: CASSTSGLSYGYTF.

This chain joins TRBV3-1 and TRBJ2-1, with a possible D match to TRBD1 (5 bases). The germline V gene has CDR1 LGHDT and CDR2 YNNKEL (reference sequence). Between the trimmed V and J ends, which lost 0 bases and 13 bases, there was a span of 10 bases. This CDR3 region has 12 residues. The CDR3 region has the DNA TGTGCCAGCAGCCAAGAGGGCAGGGTTCAGTTCTTC. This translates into CASSQEGRVQFF.

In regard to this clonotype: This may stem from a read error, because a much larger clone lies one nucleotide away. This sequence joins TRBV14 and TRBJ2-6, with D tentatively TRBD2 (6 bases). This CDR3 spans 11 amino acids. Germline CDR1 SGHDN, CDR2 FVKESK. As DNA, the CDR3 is TGTGCCAGCAGCGCGGGGATTGGTTTGTACTTC. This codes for CASSAGIGLYF.

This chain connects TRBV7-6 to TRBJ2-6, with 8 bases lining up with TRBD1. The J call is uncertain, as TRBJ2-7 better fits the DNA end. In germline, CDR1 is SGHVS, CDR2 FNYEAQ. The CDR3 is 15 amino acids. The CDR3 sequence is CASSLAQGAEGEQYF. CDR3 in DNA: TGTGCCAGCAGCTTAGCGCAGGGGGCTGAGGGAGAGCAGTACTTC.

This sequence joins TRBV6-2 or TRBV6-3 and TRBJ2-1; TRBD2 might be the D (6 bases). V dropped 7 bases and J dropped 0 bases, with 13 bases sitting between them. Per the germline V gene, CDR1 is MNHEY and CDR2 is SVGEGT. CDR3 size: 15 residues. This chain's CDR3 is CASTTGDGSYNEQFF. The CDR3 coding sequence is TGTGCCAGCACTACGGGAGATGGCTCCTACAATGAGCAGTTCTTC.

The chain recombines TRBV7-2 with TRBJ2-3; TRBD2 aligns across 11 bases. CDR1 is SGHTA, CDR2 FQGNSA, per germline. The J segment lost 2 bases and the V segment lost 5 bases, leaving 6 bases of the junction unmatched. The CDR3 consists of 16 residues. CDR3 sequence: CASSPTSGANTDTQYF. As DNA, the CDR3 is TGTGCCAGCAGCCCGACTAGCGGGGCAAACACAGATACGCAGTATTTT.

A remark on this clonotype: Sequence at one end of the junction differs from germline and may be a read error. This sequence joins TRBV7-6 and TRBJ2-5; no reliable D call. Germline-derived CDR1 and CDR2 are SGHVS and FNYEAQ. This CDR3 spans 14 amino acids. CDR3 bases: TGTGCTAGCAGCTTAGGTGGGCCCCCAGAGACCCAGTACTTC. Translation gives CASSLGGPPETQYF.

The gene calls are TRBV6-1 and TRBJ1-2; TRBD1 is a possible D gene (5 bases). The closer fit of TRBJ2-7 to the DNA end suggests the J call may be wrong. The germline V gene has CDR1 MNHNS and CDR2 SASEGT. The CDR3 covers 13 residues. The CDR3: CASSTGISYEQYF. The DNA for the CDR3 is TGTGCCAGCAGTACAGGAATCTCCTACGAGCAGTACTTC.

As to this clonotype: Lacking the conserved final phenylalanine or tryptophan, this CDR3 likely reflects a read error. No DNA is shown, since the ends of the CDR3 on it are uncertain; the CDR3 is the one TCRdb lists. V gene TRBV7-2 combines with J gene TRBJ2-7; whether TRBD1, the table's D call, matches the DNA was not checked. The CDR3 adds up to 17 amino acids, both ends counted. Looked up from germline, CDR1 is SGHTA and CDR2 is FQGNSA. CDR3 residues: CASSIAYGKFNEQYFGA.

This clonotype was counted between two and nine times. CDR3 DNA sequence: TGTGCCAGCAGCCACGACAGGGCTGGGGCCAACGTCCTGACTTTC. It specifies CASSHDRAGANVLTF. The chain recombines TRBV6-6 with TRBJ2-6; 7 bases agree with TRBD1. The J segment lost 2 bases and the V segment lost 6 bases, leaving 4 bases of the junction unmatched. Per germline, CDR1 MNHNY and CDR2 SVGAGI (reference sequence). The CDR3 has 15 residues.

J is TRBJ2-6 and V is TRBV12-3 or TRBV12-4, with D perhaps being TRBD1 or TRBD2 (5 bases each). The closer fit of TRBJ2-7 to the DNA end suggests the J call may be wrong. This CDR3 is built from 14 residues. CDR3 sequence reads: CASSLRDLTDEQYF. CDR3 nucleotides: TGTGCCAGCAGTCTCCGGGACCTTACGGACGAGCAGTACTTC.

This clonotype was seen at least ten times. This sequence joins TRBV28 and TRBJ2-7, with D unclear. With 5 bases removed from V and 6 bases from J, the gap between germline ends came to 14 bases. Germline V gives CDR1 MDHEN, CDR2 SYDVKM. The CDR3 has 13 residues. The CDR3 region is CASSKIAPFEQYF. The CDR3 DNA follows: TGTGCCAGCAGTAAAATTGCCCCTTTCGAGCAGTACTTC.

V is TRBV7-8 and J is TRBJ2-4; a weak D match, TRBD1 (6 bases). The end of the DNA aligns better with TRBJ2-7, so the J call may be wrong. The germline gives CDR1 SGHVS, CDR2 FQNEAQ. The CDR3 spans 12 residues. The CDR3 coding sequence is TGTGCCAGCAGCCCGTGGACAGACGAGCAGTACTTC. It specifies CASSPWTDEQYF.

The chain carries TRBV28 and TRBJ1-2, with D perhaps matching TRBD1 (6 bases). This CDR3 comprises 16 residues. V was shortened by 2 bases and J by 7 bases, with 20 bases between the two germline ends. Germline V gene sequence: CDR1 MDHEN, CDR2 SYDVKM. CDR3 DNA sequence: TGTGCCAGCAGTTTAGCCCAGGCAGGGGAGGACCCTGGCTACACCTTC. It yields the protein CASSLAQAGEDPGYTF.

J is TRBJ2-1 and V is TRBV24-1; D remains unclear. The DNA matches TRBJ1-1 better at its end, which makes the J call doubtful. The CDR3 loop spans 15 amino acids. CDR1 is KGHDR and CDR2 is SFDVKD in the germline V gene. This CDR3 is CATSESLEMNTEAFF. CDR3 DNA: TGTGCCACCAGTGAATCTTTAGAAATGAACACTGAAGCTTTCTTT.

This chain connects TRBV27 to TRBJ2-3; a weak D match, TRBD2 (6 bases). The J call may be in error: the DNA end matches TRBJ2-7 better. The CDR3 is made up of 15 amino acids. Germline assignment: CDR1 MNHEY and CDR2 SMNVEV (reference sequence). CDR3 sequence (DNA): TGTGCCAGCAGTTTAGCCGGGAGTGCATACAATGAGCAGTACTTC. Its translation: CASSLAGSAYNEQYF.

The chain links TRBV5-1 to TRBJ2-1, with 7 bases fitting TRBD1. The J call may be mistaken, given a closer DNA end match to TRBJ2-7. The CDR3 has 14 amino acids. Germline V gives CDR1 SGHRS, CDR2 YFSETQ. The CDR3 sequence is CASSLGQGFYEQYF. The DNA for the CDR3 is TGCGCCAGCAGCTTGGGACAGGGATTTTACGAGCAGTACTTC.

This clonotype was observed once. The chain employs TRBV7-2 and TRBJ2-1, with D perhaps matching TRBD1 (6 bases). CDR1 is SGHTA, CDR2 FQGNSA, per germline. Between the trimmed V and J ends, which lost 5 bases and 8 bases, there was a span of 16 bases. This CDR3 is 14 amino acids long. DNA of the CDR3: TGTGCCAGCAGCCGCGGAAATTCAGGGGATGAGCAGTTCTTC. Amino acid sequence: CASSRGNSGDEQFF. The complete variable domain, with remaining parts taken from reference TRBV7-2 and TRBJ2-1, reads GAGVSQSPSNKVTEKGKDVELRCDPISGHTALYWYRQSLGQGLEFLIYFQGNSAPDKSGLPSDRFSAERTGGSVSTLTIQRTQQEDSAVYLCASSRGNSGDEQFFGPGTRLTVL.

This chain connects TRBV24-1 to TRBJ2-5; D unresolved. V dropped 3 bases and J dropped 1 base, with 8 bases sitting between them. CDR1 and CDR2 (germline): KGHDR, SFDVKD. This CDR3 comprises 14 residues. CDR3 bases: TGTGCCACCAGTGATAATGGGTTCCAAGAGACCCAGTACTTC. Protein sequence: CATSDNGFQETQYF.

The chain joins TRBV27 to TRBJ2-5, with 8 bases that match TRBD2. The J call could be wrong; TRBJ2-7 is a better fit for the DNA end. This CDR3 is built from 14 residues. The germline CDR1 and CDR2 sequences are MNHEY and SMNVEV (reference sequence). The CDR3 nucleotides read TGTGCCAGCAGTCCACGTACTAGCGGCTACGAGCAGTACTTC. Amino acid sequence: CASSPRTSGYEQYF.

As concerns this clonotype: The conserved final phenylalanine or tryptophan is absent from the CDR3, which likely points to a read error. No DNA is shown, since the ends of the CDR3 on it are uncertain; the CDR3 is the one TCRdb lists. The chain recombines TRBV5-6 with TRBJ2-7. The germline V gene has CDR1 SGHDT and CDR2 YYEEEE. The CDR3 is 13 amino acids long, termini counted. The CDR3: CASSLRHGYTFGS.